This T cell receptor beta chain was sequenced in a study of T-cell memory formation after mild COVID-19. Study-wide background: The two donors had largely donor-specific TCR clusters.

The CDR3 runs 13 residues. Germline V gene sequence: CDR1 DFQATT, CDR2 SNEGSKA (reference sequence). Study results and limitations: Whereas later expanders leaned CD4+, clones contracting day 15 to 85 showed a balanced CD4/CD8 makeup. Several responding clones turned up in pre-infection memory, indicating that cross-reactive memory may have taken part. The CD4+ clones that contracted clustered mainly within CM and EM, and the CD8+ clones concentrated in EMRA.

This clonotype has just a few counts. What it binds is unknown. TCRdb redid the calling of the 5' RACE reads with MiXCR, one entry per CDR3 protein. The top ten hold 20% to 25% of the sample, which has about 360,000 distinct CDR3 sequences, approximately 13% seen once. The sequence was obtained from a man between 18 and 35 years old who had mild COVID-19 (a few samples of this study predate the infection). Cell type and time point are not known. Sequencing used PBMCs or a T cell subset sorted from them (not recorded which). The chain carries TRBV20-1 and TRBJ2-5; the match to TRBD2 covers 7 bases. The DNA of the CDR3 is TGCAGGGCGGGAGCGGGGAACCAAGAGACCCAGTACTTC. The encoded protein is CRAGAGNQETQYF.